Listed below are T cell receptor beta chains from one sample, sequenced in a study of OX40 agonist ivuxolimab in advanced cancers. Assay used: immunoSEQ multiplex PCR; TCRdb lists only in-frame clones, some missing. In the table there are around 60,000 clones, around 88% of which are singletons. Sequences were derived from CD4+ or CD8+ T cells sorted from blood, sampled in a trial of the OX40 agonist ivuxolimab. These receptors all stem from an adult with an advanced solid tumor such as melanoma, head and neck, liver or kidney cancer. Each CDR3 is given with its conserved first and last residue. Fields, in order: J gene, D gene, V gene, clone size, CDR3 protein, CDR3 DNA. A D gene is named only where the DNA matches it firmly. Size tells how often a clone was seen (once, few, many) or the class of an expanded clone, and some rows leave it out.

j_call: TRBJ1-1; d_call: -; v_call: TRBV13; clone_size: once; cdr3_aa: CASSPRGMNTEAFF; cdr3_nt: TGTGCCAGCAGCCCTCGCGGTATGAACACTGAAGCTTTCTTT
j_call: TRBJ1-1; d_call: -; v_call: TRBV5-6; clone_size: once; cdr3_aa: CASSLRAEAFF; cdr3_nt: TGTGCCAGCAGCTTAAGGGCTGAAGCTTTCTTT
j_call: TRBJ2-5; d_call: TRBD1; v_call: TRBV5-1; clone_size: -; cdr3_aa: CASSLVFIRQGASGETQYF; cdr3_nt: TGCGCCAGCAGCTTGGTATTTATAAGGCAGGGGGCATCAGGAGAGACCCAGTACTTC
j_call: TRBJ1-2; d_call: TRBD1; v_call: TRBV2; clone_size: -; cdr3_aa: CASSGRTGSDGYTF; cdr3_nt: TGTGCCAGCAGTGGTCGGACAGGATCGGATGGCTACACCTTC
j_call: TRBJ2-5; d_call: -; v_call: TRBV15; clone_size: -; cdr3_aa: CATSRDPGQEETQYF; cdr3_nt: TGTGCCACCAGCAGAGATCCCGGCCAAGAGGAGACCCAGTACTTC
j_call: TRBJ1-5; d_call: -; v_call: TRBV2; clone_size: -; cdr3_aa: CASSDAGYQPQHF; cdr3_nt: TGTGCCAGCAGTGACGCGGGTTATCAGCCCCAGCATTTT
j_call: TRBJ1-5; d_call: -; v_call: TRBV7-3; clone_size: -; cdr3_aa: CASSPPAKSKQPQHF; cdr3_nt: TGTGCCAGCAGCCCCCCCGCCAAAAGCAAACAGCCCCAGCATTTT
j_call: TRBJ2-7; d_call: TRBD2; v_call: TRBV11-2; clone_size: -; cdr3_aa: CASSLRLAGESYEQYF; cdr3_nt: TGTGCCAGCAGCCTTAGACTAGCGGGAGAATCCTACGAGCAGTACTTC
j_call: TRBJ1-4; d_call: -; v_call: TRBV4-2; clone_size: -; cdr3_aa: CASSQLAGTTTNEKLFF; cdr3_nt: TGTGCCAGCAGCCAACTGGCAGGGACCACAACTAATGAAAAACTGTTTTTT
j_call: TRBJ2-7; d_call: -; v_call: TRBV30; clone_size: -; cdr3_aa: CAWSGGPYEQYF; cdr3_nt: TGTGCCTGGAGCGGGGGGCCCTACGAGCAGTACTTC
j_call: TRBJ1-2; d_call: -; v_call: TRBV28; clone_size: -; cdr3_aa: CASSLSRLWNYGYTF; cdr3_nt: TGTGCCAGCAGTTTGTCCCGACTGTGGAACTATGGCTACACCTTC
j_call: TRBJ1-5; d_call: -; v_call: TRBV6-6; clone_size: -; cdr3_aa: CATADTFRNNQPQHF; cdr3_nt: TGTGCCACGGCTGACACCTTTAGAAACAATCAGCCCCAGCATTTT
j_call: TRBJ2-3; d_call: -; v_call: TRBV4-2; clone_size: -; cdr3_aa: CASSPGLGDTDTQYF; cdr3_nt: TGTGCCAGCAGCCCGGGACTTGGGGACACAGATACGCAGTATTTT
j_call: TRBJ2-7; d_call: -; v_call: TRBV2; clone_size: once; cdr3_aa: CASIDPRQTSYEQYF; cdr3_nt: TGTGCCAGCATTGACCCGCGACAGACTTCCTACGAGCAGTACTTC
j_call: TRBJ1-2; d_call: TRBD1; v_call: TRBV7-9; clone_size: -; cdr3_aa: CASSFGQGPGKGYTF; cdr3_nt: TGTGCCAGCAGCTTCGGACAGGGTCCGGGTAAAGGCTACACCTTC
j_call: TRBJ2-7; d_call: -; v_call: TRBV6-5; clone_size: -; cdr3_aa: CASSPQRTRYEQYF; cdr3_nt: TGTGCCAGCAGCCCACAGAGAACCCGCTACGAGCAGTACTTC
j_call: TRBJ1-5; d_call: TRBD1; v_call: TRBV6-5; clone_size: -; cdr3_aa: CASSHRGGPQHF; cdr3_nt: TGTGCCAGCAGCCACAGGGGTGGGCCCCAGCATTTT
j_call: TRBJ2-5; d_call: -; v_call: TRBV29-1; clone_size: -; cdr3_aa: CSVEISRETQYF; cdr3_nt: TGCAGCGTTGAGATCTCACGGGAGACCCAGTACTTC
j_call: TRBJ1-1; d_call: -; v_call: TRBV30; clone_size: few; cdr3_aa: CAWSEEMNTEAFF; cdr3_nt: TGTGCCTGGAGCGAGGAAATGAACACTGAAGCTTTCTTT
j_call: TRBJ2-5; d_call: TRBD2; v_call: TRBV27; clone_size: few; cdr3_aa: CASSPLAGGPTGETQYF; cdr3_nt: TGTGCCAGCAGTCCACTAGCGGGAGGGCCTACTGGGGAGACCCAGTACTTC
j_call: TRBJ2-5; d_call: TRBD1; v_call: TRBV2; clone_size: -; cdr3_aa: CASEGARRARGIQETQYF; cdr3_nt: TGTGCCAGCGAGGGGGCTAGAAGGGCCAGGGGCATCCAAGAGACCCAGTACTTC
j_call: TRBJ2-5; d_call: -; v_call: TRBV7-9; clone_size: -; cdr3_aa: CASSPLDTQETQYF; cdr3_nt: TGTGCCAGCAGCCCCCTAGACACCCAAGAGACCCAGTACTTC
j_call: TRBJ2-7; d_call: TRBD1; v_call: TRBV6-1; clone_size: -; cdr3_aa: CASSRGGQGAYEQYF; cdr3_nt: TGTGCCAGCAGTAGGGGGGGACAGGGGGCTTACGAGCAGTACTTC
j_call: TRBJ2-5; d_call: TRBD2; v_call: TRBV6-5; clone_size: -; cdr3_aa: CASSFGLAGGETQYF; cdr3_nt: TGTGCCAGCAGTTTTGGACTAGCGGGAGGAGAGACCCAGTACTTC
j_call: TRBJ2-7; d_call: TRBD1; v_call: TRBV6-6; clone_size: once; cdr3_aa: CASSSRQGQEHYEQYF; cdr3_nt: TGTGCCAGCAGTTCACGACAGGGACAGGAACACTACGAGCAGTACTTC
j_call: TRBJ1-4; d_call: -; v_call: TRBV2; clone_size: -; cdr3_aa: CATQRATNEKLFF; cdr3_nt: TGTGCCACCCAGAGGGCAACTAATGAAAAACTGTTTTTT
j_call: TRBJ1-4; d_call: TRBD1; v_call: TRBV5-6; clone_size: -; cdr3_aa: CASSLVGGGYEKLFF; cdr3_nt: TGTGCCAGCAGCTTGGTAGGGGGCGGTTATGAAAAACTGTTTTTT
j_call: TRBJ1-5; d_call: TRBD1; v_call: TRBV2; clone_size: -; cdr3_aa: CASSARGGFNQPQHF; cdr3_nt: TGTGCCAGCAGTGCCCGAGGGGGCTTCAATCAGCCCCAGCATTTT
j_call: TRBJ2-1; d_call: TRBD2; v_call: TRBV19; clone_size: -; cdr3_aa: CASSIRTSGGFYNEQFF; cdr3_nt: TGTGCCAGTAGTATAAGGACTAGCGGGGGTTTTTACAATGAGCAGTTCTTC
j_call: TRBJ2-7; d_call: TRBD1; v_call: TRBV2; clone_size: few; cdr3_aa: CATTQGAMYEQYF; cdr3_nt: TGTGCCACTACCCAGGGGGCGATGTACGAGCAGTACTTC
j_call: TRBJ1-2; d_call: TRBD1; v_call: TRBV27; clone_size: -; cdr3_aa: CASSPYRPGGLYGYTF; cdr3_nt: TGTGCCAGCAGCCCCTATCGGCCAGGGGGGCTCTATGGCTACACCTTC
j_call: TRBJ1-1; d_call: TRBD1; v_call: TRBV5-4; clone_size: -; cdr3_aa: CASSLGQGVPKAFF; cdr3_nt: TGTGCCAGCAGCTTGGGACAGGGGGTGCCCAAAGCTTTCTTT
j_call: TRBJ2-7; d_call: -; v_call: TRBV5-1; clone_size: -; cdr3_aa: CASSLVRGVTWDEQYF; cdr3_nt: TGCGCCAGCAGCTTGGTTCGGGGAGTAACATGGGACGAGCAGTACTTC
j_call: TRBJ1-2; d_call: -; v_call: TRBV9; clone_size: -; cdr3_aa: CASSEEESLVGYTF; cdr3_nt: TGTGCCAGCAGCGAGGAGGAAAGTCTGGTAGGCTACACCTTC
j_call: TRBJ1-1; d_call: -; v_call: TRBV11-1; clone_size: -; cdr3_aa: CASSLEVYGTEAFF; cdr3_nt: TGTGCCAGCAGCTTAGAGGTTTATGGCACTGAAGCTTTCTTT
j_call: TRBJ2-7; d_call: TRBD2; v_call: TRBV10-2; clone_size: once; cdr3_aa: CASSGVGGLAETLRPYEQYF; cdr3_nt: TGCGCCAGCAGCGGTGTGGGGGGACTAGCGGAAACCCTACGGCCTTACGAGCAGTACTTC
j_call: TRBJ2-3; d_call: TRBD2; v_call: TRBV2; clone_size: once; cdr3_aa: CAISSGLTSGTTDTQYF; cdr3_nt: TGTGCCATCTCATCGGGGTTGACTAGCGGGACCACAGATACGCAGTATTTT
j_call: TRBJ1-2; d_call: TRBD1; v_call: TRBV28; clone_size: -; cdr3_aa: CASSLRQGYGYTF; cdr3_nt: TGTGCCAGCAGTTTAAGACAGGGGTATGGCTACACCTTC
j_call: TRBJ1-6; d_call: TRBD1; v_call: TRBV30; clone_size: once; cdr3_aa: CAWDSGQGTTNSPLHF; cdr3_nt: TGTGCCTGGGACTCGGGACAGGGGACTACCAATTCACCCCTCCACTTT
j_call: TRBJ2-6; d_call: TRBD1; v_call: TRBV7-3; clone_size: -; cdr3_aa: CASSPRTGPRSGANVLTF; cdr3_nt: TGTGCCAGCAGCCCCCGGACAGGGCCCCGCTCTGGGGCCAACGTCCTGACTTTC
j_call: TRBJ2-7; d_call: TRBD1; v_call: TRBV28; clone_size: -; cdr3_aa: CASSSSGQGVLEQYF; cdr3_nt: TGTGCCAGCAGTTCGTCGGGACAGGGGGTTCTTGAGCAGTACTTC
j_call: TRBJ2-2; d_call: TRBD2; v_call: TRBV14; clone_size: once; cdr3_aa: CASSLGTRGRATGELFF; cdr3_nt: TGTGCCAGCAGCTTGGGCACACGCGGGAGGGCCACCGGGGAGCTGTTTTTT
j_call: TRBJ2-1; d_call: TRBD2; v_call: TRBV30; clone_size: -; cdr3_aa: CAWNPSGRENNEQFF; cdr3_nt: TGTGCCTGGAACCCTAGCGGGAGGGAGAACAATGAGCAGTTCTTC
j_call: TRBJ1-1; d_call: -; v_call: TRBV29-1; clone_size: few; cdr3_aa: CSVAGYGEAFF; cdr3_nt: TGCAGCGTTGCAGGGTATGGTGAAGCTTTCTTT
j_call: TRBJ2-1; d_call: -; v_call: TRBV5-1; clone_size: once; cdr3_aa: CASSGGVAYNEQFF; cdr3_nt: TGCGCCAGCAGCGGAGGGGTGGCCTACAATGAGCAGTTCTTC
j_call: TRBJ2-3; d_call: TRBD1; v_call: TRBV9; clone_size: -; cdr3_aa: CASSVRTGGADTQYF; cdr3_nt: TGTGCCAGCAGCGTCAGGACAGGGGGCGCAGATACGCAGTATTTT
j_call: TRBJ2-2; d_call: TRBD2; v_call: TRBV5-6; clone_size: -; cdr3_aa: CASSLAVLAGGDTGELFF; cdr3_nt: TGTGCCAGCAGCTTGGCAGTTCTAGCGGGAGGGGACACCGGGGAGCTGTTTTTT
j_call: TRBJ2-1; d_call: TRBD2; v_call: TRBV11-2; clone_size: -; cdr3_aa: CASSLVIAGGAWEQFF; cdr3_nt: TGTGCCAGCAGCTTAGTAATAGCGGGAGGGGCTTGGGAGCAGTTCTTC
j_call: TRBJ1-4; d_call: -; v_call: TRBV28; clone_size: -; cdr3_aa: CASSSTGIEKLFF; cdr3_nt: TGTGCCAGCAGTTCTACAGGTATTGAAAAACTGTTTTTT
j_call: TRBJ2-3; d_call: -; v_call: TRBV5-4; clone_size: -; cdr3_aa: CASSPKGRGDTQYF; cdr3_nt: TGTGCCAGCAGCCCGAAGGGGCGGGGAGATACGCAGTATTTT
j_call: TRBJ2-7; d_call: -; v_call: TRBV5-1; clone_size: -; cdr3_aa: CASSSRPQRSSYEQYF; cdr3_nt: TGCGCCAGCAGCAGTAGACCGCAGCGAAGCTCCTACGAGCAGTACTTC
j_call: TRBJ1-2; d_call: -; v_call: TRBV30; clone_size: few; cdr3_aa: CAWSVPDILVYGYTF; cdr3_nt: TGTGCCTGGAGTGTACCGGACATCCTCGTCTATGGCTACACCTTC
j_call: TRBJ1-2; d_call: -; v_call: TRBV27; clone_size: -; cdr3_aa: CASSKSRDYGYTF; cdr3_nt: TGTGCCAGCAGTAAGAGTAGAGACTATGGCTACACCTTC
j_call: TRBJ1-4; d_call: TRBD1; v_call: TRBV6-6; clone_size: -; cdr3_aa: CASSPGQGATNEKLFF; cdr3_nt: TGTGCCAGCAGCCCCGGACAGGGCGCAACTAATGAAAAACTGTTTTTT
j_call: TRBJ2-3; d_call: -; v_call: TRBV28; clone_size: -; cdr3_aa: CASRPGGGGKDTQYF; cdr3_nt: TGTGCCAGCAGACCCGGTGGGGGGGGCAAAGATACGCAGTATTTT
j_call: TRBJ2-3; d_call: -; v_call: TRBV19; clone_size: -; cdr3_aa: CASSPGFTDTQYF; cdr3_nt: TGTGCCAGTAGTCCGGGGTTCACAGATACGCAGTATTTT
j_call: TRBJ1-2; d_call: -; v_call: TRBV14; clone_size: -; cdr3_aa: CASSRSSATNYGYTF; cdr3_nt: TGTGCCAGCAGCCGATCCTCGGCAACTAACTATGGCTACACCTTC